The T cell receptor beta chain described here comes from a study of T cells in Graves' hyperthyroidism and ophthalmopathy (dated by TCRdb to between 2018 and 2021). Background for the entire study: Peripheral blood was sampled at the time of initial diagnosis, prior to any treatment. To identify distinguishing TCR V-J signatures, a discovery cohort of about 100 patients was used, comprising 43 with Graves' ophthalmopathy and 57 with stable Graves' hyperthyroidism. An independent validation cohort of fewer than 20 hyperthyroidism patients and 17 patients who later progressed to ophthalmopathy tested prospective prediction of ophthalmopathy. The roughly 100 discovery patients were divided at random into training and test sets in a 7:3 ratio. In roughly six Graves' hyperthyroidism patients, the study also compared T-cell repertoires from thyroid tissue with T-cell repertoires from blood. After blood sampling, hyperthyroidism patients were treated with methimazole at a starting dose of 30 mg daily, and ophthalmopathy patients were treated with high-dose intravenous methylprednisolone. The paper reports TCR Vbeta CDR3 sequencing of some 140 peripheral blood samples: approximately 41 ophthalmopathy, over 70 hyperthyroidism and around 17 progressor patients. The paper's findings and limits, for the study overall: Most expanded thyroid clonotypes (frequency above 0.001) were also found in blood, which suggests that blood repertoires may mirror thyroid immune responses. In validation, the model predicted progression to ophthalmopathy a median of about 5.9 months before onset, with 65% to 71% sensitivity and about 72% specificity. Sample size was not statistically predetermined, and investigators were not blinded to group allocation. A model built on a 13 V-J signature distinguished ophthalmopathy from stable hyperthyroidism, reaching roughly 88% sensitivity and under 84% specificity in cross-validation and 80%/75% in testing.

The sample holds many counts of this clonotype. Its antigen target is currently unknown. No quality values exist for individual bases; no much larger clone is one base distant. Counted from cysteine to phenylalanine, this CDR3 has 13 amino acids. Only the CDR3 part of the read is kept: 39 bases, read in frame from the first base. Based on the germline V gene, the CDR1 and CDR2 sequences are SGHTA and FQGNSA. Between the V and J ends, shortened by 5 bases and 3 bases respectively, the junction contains 11 bases. Graves' hyperthyroidism was defined as stable when no progression to ophthalmopathy occurred over 18 months of follow-up. The hyperthyroidism patients were between 18 and 65 years old and newly diagnosed, with a disease duration of less than 2 months. Exclusion was applied to patients with uncontrolled infections, other autoimmune diseases, pregnancy or lactation. Diagnoses were based on clinical symptoms, serum thyroxine and TRAb, thyroid ultrasound and orbital computed tomography. Ficoll-Paque density gradient centrifugation was used to isolate PBMCs from about 10 ml of fresh peripheral blood. Total RNA was extracted using Trizol reagent, and RNA quality was assessed on an Agilent 2100 Bioanalyzer.

The TCR beta CDR3 regions were amplified from RNA transcripts. The first round of RT-PCR for the TCR CDR3 was performed with the HTBI primer set and the Qiagen OneStep RT-PCR kit. The libraries were constructed in a second round of multiplex PCR and then size-selected and purified. Paired-end sequencing of the libraries was performed with 100 bp reads on an Illumina HiSeq2000. Turning to the authors' computational methods: SOAPnuke was used to process the raw data, removing reads that contained adapters or uncalled bases, had a mean Phred below 15, or lacked an exact match to the constant primer or identifier. COPE v1.2.5 was used to merge high-quality paired reads, and clonotypes were defined as unique nucleotide sequences. MiTCR v1.1 was used to align clonotypes to the IMGT TRBV, TRBD and TRBJ reference segments. The analysis was restricted to V-J combinations with a frequency above 0.0001, which together covered roughly 99% of the repertoires. The TCS score was defined as F50 (clonal expansion) divided by E x V (chaos), with BLOSUM62-based TCRdist calculated between CDR3 peptides within each V-J. Welch's t-statistics and random forest reduced roughly 500 V-J features to roughly 13, which were used in a naive Bayes classifier (R e1071). The public reads were quality trimmed at Q25 with fastp and then assembled into clones with MiXCR by TCRdb, keeping productive beta chains. When rows share a CDR3 protein, they turn into one entry using the most common DNA and genes. The V and J calls and clone size come from TCRdb's table, not from the authors' own analysis. In this sample the table shows 700,000 or so distinct CDR3 sequences, around 17% of which occur a single time. The ten largest account for under 10% of the sample.

The chain joins TRBV7-2 to TRBJ2-7, with an unclear D gene assignment. Specimen: blood. This TCR was recovered from a man younger than 30 with Graves' hyperthyroidism. The CDR3 loop reads CASSETTLYEQYF. Read as DNA, the sequence is TGTGCCAGCAGCGAGACCACCCTCTACGAGCAGTACTTC.